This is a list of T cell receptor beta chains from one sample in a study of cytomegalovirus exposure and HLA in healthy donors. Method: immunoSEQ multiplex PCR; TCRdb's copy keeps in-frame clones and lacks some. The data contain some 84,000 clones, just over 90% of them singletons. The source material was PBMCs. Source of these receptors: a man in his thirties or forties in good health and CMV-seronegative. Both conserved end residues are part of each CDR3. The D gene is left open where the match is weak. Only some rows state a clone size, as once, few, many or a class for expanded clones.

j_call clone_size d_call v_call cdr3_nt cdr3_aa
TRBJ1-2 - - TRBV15 TGTGCCACCAGCAGAGGAGGGAACTATGGCTACACCTTC CATSRGGNYGYTF
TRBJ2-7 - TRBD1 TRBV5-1 TGCGCCAGCAGCTTGGGCGGACAGGGGGCGCTGGACGAGCAGTACTTC CASSLGGQGALDEQYF
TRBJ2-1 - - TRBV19 TGTGCCAGTAGTACGGTCTCTGGGGGGTATGGGCAGTTCTTC CASSTVSGGYGQFF
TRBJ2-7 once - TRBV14 TGTGCCAGCAGCCCCCATGGTCAGATCTACGAGCAGTACTTC CASSPHGQIYEQYF
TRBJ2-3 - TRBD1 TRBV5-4 TGTGCCAGCAGCTGGGACAGGGACACAGATACGCAGTATTTT CASSWDRDTDTQYF
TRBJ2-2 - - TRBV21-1 TGTGCCAGCAGCAAAGACTCAGGAACCGGGGAGCTGTTTTTT CASSKDSGTGELFF
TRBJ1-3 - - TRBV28 TGTGCCAGCAGTTTTTTTGGGGAGGACACCATATATTTT CASSFFGEDTIYF
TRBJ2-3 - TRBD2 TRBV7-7 TGTGCTAGCAGCTTAGGGACTAGCGGGGGAACGACAGATACGCAGTATTTT CASSLGTSGGTTDTQYF
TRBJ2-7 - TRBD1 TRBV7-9 TGTGCCAGCAGCCCTCTGGACAGGGATGTAAACGAGCAGTACTTC CASSPLDRDVNEQYF
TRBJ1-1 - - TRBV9 TGTGCCAGCAGCGGCTTAGGGGCAAACACTGAAGCTTTCTTT CASSGLGANTEAFF
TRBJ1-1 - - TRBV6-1 TGTGCCAGCAGTGAAGCGGCTGGGGGGGCGAGCACTGAAGCTTTCTTT CASSEAAGGASTEAFF
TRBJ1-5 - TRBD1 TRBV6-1 TGTGCCAGCAGCTTTGGACAGGGGGGCGATCAGCCCCAGCATTTT CASSFGQGGDQPQHF
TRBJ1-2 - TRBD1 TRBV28 TGTGCCAGCAGTTCGTCCCCGGGACAGGGGATGCACTATGGCTACACCTTC CASSSSPGQGMHYGYTF
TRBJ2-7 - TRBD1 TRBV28 TGTGCCAGCAGTTCCCCAGGGGGCACCATCTACGAGCAGTACTTC CASSSPGGTIYEQYF
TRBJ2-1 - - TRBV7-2 TGTGCCAGCAGCTTAGCCATCCCGAGCTCCTACAATGAGCAGTTCTTC CASSLAIPSSYNEQFF
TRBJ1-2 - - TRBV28 TGTGCCAGCAGGACAGATGTAGCTGGCTACACCTTC CASRTDVAGYTF